This T cell receptor beta chain was profiled in a study of technical replicates of blood from a handful of donors. Profiling relied on immunoSEQ multiplex PCR, and the TCRdb table lists in-frame clones only, not all of them. The repertoire holds roughly 72,000 clones, with around 95% as singletons. With 2 bases removed from V and 4 bases from J, the gap between germline ends came to 13 bases. This CDR3 is 15 amino acids long. CDR1 SGHRS and CDR2 YFSETQ come from the germline V gene. This chain connects TRBV5-1 to TRBJ1-5; perhaps TRBD1 as D (6 bases). This receptor was taken from a human donor in good health. Sequenced material: T cells isolated from PBMCs. CDR3 in amino acids: CASSFSGDRNQPQHF. Written as DNA, the CDR3 is TGCGCCAGCAGCTTCTCCGGTGACAGGAATCAGCCCCAGCATTTT.